Presented here are 9 T cell receptor beta chains from one specimen sequenced in a study of cytomegalovirus exposure and HLA in healthy donors. It was with 60 Vbeta and 13 Jbeta primers that the PCR ran. Sequencing used immunoSEQ multiplex PCR; TCRdb keeps in-frame clones, though not all of them. The repertoire table contains 150,000 to 200,000 clones. The sequencing input was PBMCs. These receptors all stem from a man aged 25 to 40 in good health and CMV-seronegative.

This chain links TRBV4-1 with TRBJ2-1, with 8 bases aligning to TRBD2. The CDR3 runs to 14 residues. Losses at the gene ends were 4 bases for V and 5 bases for J; bases not matched to a gene: 4. The germline gives CDR1 MGHRA, CDR2 YSYEKL. CDR3 nucleotides: TGCGCCAGCAGCCCCCGGACTAGCAACAATGAGCAGTTCTTC. It specifies CASSPRTSNNEQFF.

The chain couples TRBV19 to TRBJ1-1, with 7 bases identical to TRBD1. The V gene's germline CDR1 is LNHDA and CDR2 SQIVND (reference sequence). CDR3 length: 12 amino acids. V was clipped by 10 bases and J by 2 bases; unmatched bases: 4. CDR3 sequence: CATNRGNTEAFF. The CDR3 region has the DNA TGTGCCACTAACAGGGGTAACACTGAAGCTTTCTTT.

V usage is TRBV9 and J usage is TRBJ1-2, with TRBD1 as a possible D gene (5 bases). Germline V CDR1 and CDR2: SGDLS, YYNGEE. The V end lost 0 bases, the J end lost 8 bases, and 11 bases lay between the germline ends. This CDR3 is 13 amino acids long. The CDR3 DNA is TGTGCCAGCAGCGTAGCAGGGCTGGGGGGCTACACCTTC. This gives the protein CASSVAGLGGYTF. Together with reference TRBV9 and TRBJ1-2, the CDR3 gives the full variable domain: DSGVTQTPKHLITATGQRVTLRCSPRSGDLSVYWYQQSLDQGLQFLIQYYNGEERAKGNILERFSAQQFPDLHSELNLSSLELGDSALYFCASSVAGLGGYTFGSGTRLTVV.

With respect to this clone: No DNA is shown, since the ends of the CDR3 on it are uncertain; the CDR3 is the one TCRdb lists. The gene calls are TRBV5-1 and TRBJ1-1; the table's D call, TRBD1, has no DNA check behind it. Germline V CDR1 and CDR2: SGHRS, YFSETQ. The CDR3 length equals 12 residues, ends included. The CDR3 sequence is CASSWGQGASFF.

V usage is TRBV29-1 and J usage is TRBJ1-5; TRBD1 matches at 7 bases. Germline assignment: CDR1 SQVTM and CDR2 ANQGSEA. This CDR3 comprises 13 residues. After removal of 4 bases from V and 3 bases from J, the junction contained 3 bases not matched to a gene. CDR3 bases: TGCAGCGTTGGAGGGGGCCCCAATCAGCCCCAGCATTTT. Amino acid sequence: CSVGGGPNQPQHF.

The J gene is TRBJ2-5, the V gene TRBV6-1; tentative D call: TRBD2 (5 bases). The J call may be in error: the DNA end matches TRBJ2-7 better. CDR1 MNHNS and CDR2 SASEGT come from the germline V gene. The CDR3 has 16 residues. In DNA, the CDR3 is TGTGCCAGCAGTGAAGTTAAGGACTTCCCCTCCTACGAGCAGTACTTC. This codes for CASSEVKDFPSYEQYF.

The chain couples TRBV29-1 to TRBJ2-2; the D gene is possibly TRBD1 (6 bases). V was shortened by 7 bases and J by 4 bases, with 16 bases between the two germline ends. CDR3 length equals 14 residues. Looked up from germline, CDR1 is SQVTM and CDR2 is ANQGSEA. CDR3 in amino acids: CSAAHRVGTGELFF. The CDR3 DNA is TGCAGCGCCGCCCACAGGGTAGGCACCGGGGAGCTGTTTTTT.

This rearrangement joins TRBV7-2 to TRBJ2-1, with D possibly matching TRBD2 (6 bases). V lost 0 bases to trimming and J lost 8 bases, with 11 bases between them. The CDR3 covers 14 residues. CDR1 and CDR2 (germline): SGHTA, FQGNSA. CDR3 nucleotides: TGTGCCAGCAGCTTAGCAACGGGAGAGTATGAGCAGTTCTTC. Its protein product is CASSLATGEYEQFF.

This chain links TRBV20-1 with TRBJ2-3; D not certain. Germline CDR1 is DFQATT and CDR2 is SNEGSKA (reference sequence). The length of the CDR3 is 11 residues. Between the trimmed V and J ends, which lost 3 bases and 3 bases, there was a span of 4 bases. For the CDR3, the DNA is TGCAGTGCTAGTCCAACAGATACGCAGTATTTT. Translation: CSASPTDTQYF.